Shown below are 10 T cell receptor beta chains from a single sample sequenced in a study of cytomegalovirus exposure and HLA in healthy donors (dated by TCRdb to the late 2010s). Receptor libraries were prepared by the immunoSEQ multiplex PCR assay. The multiplex PCR relied on a mix of 60 forward primers for TCR Vbeta segments and 13 reverse primers for TCR Jbeta segments. What TCRdb holds here is the immuneACCESS table cut down to in-frame rearrangements. Part of the clones is not present; checked against another copy, under half of the missing clones reflect an unresolved V gene, and the others are unexplained. The sample table shows over 150,000 clones, and around four fifths are seen once. Less than 1% of the sample is taken by the ten largest. The specimen was PBMCs. Receptors originate from a girl aged 2-10 years in good health and CMV-seropositive.

This rearrangement joins TRBV4-2 to TRBJ1-2, with D possibly being TRBD1 (6 bases). The CDR3 is made up of 13 amino acids. Germline-derived CDR1 and CDR2 are LGHNA and YNFKEQ. The germline V and J ends were trimmed by 1 base and 8 bases, with 11 bases remaining between them. The CDR3 DNA reads TGTGCCAGCAGCCAAGTCCACAGGGACGGCTACACCTTC. Translation gives CASSQVHRDGYTF.

In this sample, this clone turned up a few times. The chain uses TRBV21-1 and TRBJ2-7; the table's D gene call, TRBD1, was not cross checked with the DNA. TRBV21-1 is a known pseudogene. CDR3 length: 14 residues. The CDR3 nucleotides are TGTGCCAGCAGCACGAGACAGGGGGGGTACGAGCAGTACTTC. Encoded protein: CASSTRQGGYEQYF.

This clone occurred once. CDR3 nucleotide sequence: TGTGCCAGCAGCCGGGATAGCGGGACCTACGAGCAGTACTTC. Translated, it gives CASSRDSGTYEQYF. The chain is built from TRBV7-2 and TRBJ2-7; 8 bases are a match to TRBD2. The CDR3 is made up of 14 amino acids. V lost 5 bases to trimming and J lost 2 bases; unmatched junction nucleotides: 5. The germline V gene has CDR1 SGHTA and CDR2 FQGNSA.

Only a few counts were recorded for this clone. The J gene is TRBJ2-4, the V gene TRBV18; D is undetermined. The CDR3 sequence is 17 residues long. CDR1 KGHSH and CDR2 LQKENI come from the germline V gene. V shed 6 bases and J shed 1 base, with 19 bases lying between them. This CDR3 is CASSPTIADQAKNIQYF. CDR3 in DNA: TGTGCCAGCTCCCCGACCATTGCGGATCAGGCCAAAAACATTCAGTACTTC.

The V gene is TRBV19, the J gene TRBJ1-1; a possible D gene is TRBD1 (5 bases). CDR3 length equals 12 residues. The ends were cut back, 7 bases at V and 2 bases at J, with 8 bases in the middle. Germline V gives CDR1 LNHDA, CDR2 SQIVND (reference sequence). Written as DNA, the CDR3 is TGTGCCAGTAAGGGGCAAAACACTGAAGCTTTCTTT. Encoded protein: CASKGQNTEAFF.

The chain carries TRBV25-1 and TRBJ2-3, with 8 bases matching TRBD1. J lost 2 bases, V lost 6 bases, and 10 bases had no gene match. The CDR3 runs to 16 residues. Germline V CDR1 and CDR2: MGHDK, SYGVNS. The CDR3 DNA follows: TGTGCCAGCAGCGCCCTTACAGGGGGGAACACAGATACGCAGTATTTT. This gives the protein CASSALTGGNTDTQYF. The whole variable domain, filled in from reference TRBV25-1 and TRBJ2-3, reads EADIYQTPRYLVIGTGKKITLECSQTMGHDKMYWYQQDPGMELHLIHYSYGVNSTEKGDLSSESTVSRIRTEHFPLTLESARPSHTSQYLCASSALTGGNTDTQYFGPGTRLTVL.

The chain employs TRBV29-1 and TRBJ2-5; 12 bases line up with TRBD2. Trimming at V came to 6 bases and at J to 3 bases, leaving 8 bases not matched to a gene. Germline V gene sequence: CDR1 SQVTM, CDR2 ANQGSEA. The CDR3 sequence is 15 residues long. The CDR3: CSVVSTSGGKETQYF. The CDR3 nucleotides read TGCAGCGTCGTCTCGACTAGCGGGGGCAAAGAGACCCAGTACTTC.

This chain joins TRBV4-1 and TRBJ1-2; 7 bases align to TRBD1. Trimming removed 1 base from V and 3 bases from J; junction bases left unmatched: 5. Germline CDR1 is MGHRA and CDR2 is YSYEKL. The CDR3 length is 15 residues. The CDR3, as DNA: TGCGCCAGCAGCCAAGGGACAGGATACTACTATGGCTACACCTTC. Translating gives CASSQGTGYYYGYTF.

There are a few counts of this clone. The genes are TRBV28 and TRBJ1-2; 8 bases match TRBD1. The CDR3 length is 17 residues. CDR1 is MDHEN and CDR2 is SYDVKM in the germline V gene. With V trimmed by 3 bases and J by 0 bases, 9 bases remained unmatched. The CDR3 coding sequence is TGTGCCAGCAGTTTGTCAGGGACAGGAGTAGCTAACTATGGCTACACCTTC. Amino acid sequence: CASSLSGTGVANYGYTF.

The chain employs TRBV7-9 and TRBJ2-5; a possible D gene is TRBD2 (5 bases). In germline, CDR1 is SEHNR, CDR2 FQNEAQ (reference sequence). V was shortened by 9 bases and J by 4 bases, with 18 bases between the two germline ends. CDR3 length: 14 residues. The CDR3 protein is CASLLVPGGETQYF. The CDR3 nucleotides are TGTGCCAGTCTATTGGTCCCAGGAGGAGAGACCCAGTACTTC. The full variable domain, with the rest looked up from reference TRBV7-9 and TRBJ2-5, is DTGVSQNPRHKITKRGQNVTFRCDPISEHNRLYWYRQTLGQGPEFLTYFQNEAQLEKSRLLSDRFSAERPKGSFSTLEIQRTEQGDSAMYLCASLLVPGGETQYFGPGTRLLVL.